This T cell receptor beta chain is from a study of neoadjuvant anti-PD-1 for oral cavity cancer. The overall study: Patients without progression received a fourth nivolumab dose around day 43, then surgical resection on days 50-56.

With 6 bases clipped from V and 4 bases from J, the junction kept 8 bases outside the gene matches. CDR3 length: 15 amino acids. CDR1 and CDR2 from the germline V gene are MDHEN and SYDVKM. Patients had HPV-negative, locally advanced oral cavity squamous cell carcinoma. Findings and caveats of the study: Treg/Th17 ratio rose with pretreatment blood and fell with post-treatment tumor TCRbeta clonality.

Blood libraries mostly used around 510 ng genomic DNA, six replicates each. TCRdb's copy holds only in-frame clones and misses some; the assay was immunoSEQ multiplex PCR. The sample gives roughly 34,000 clones, around nine tenths of which show up once; approximately 3.7% is in the top ten. This clone was picked up a small number of times. Its antigen is unidentified. The source of this sequence is a person between 35 and 79 years old with oral cavity squamous cell carcinoma. The V call is TRBV28, the J call TRBJ2-1, with TRBD2 matching over 8 bases. The sequencing used PBMCs, collected before nivolumab (anti-PD-1) treatment. The CDR3 coding sequence is TGTGCCAGCAGCCGAGCGGGGGCCTTTTACAATGAGCAGTTCTTC. It codes for CASSRAGAFYNEQFF.